The 25 T cell receptor beta chains below were found in one sample sequenced in a study of OX40 agonist ivuxolimab in advanced cancers. Assay used: immunoSEQ multiplex PCR; TCRdb lists only in-frame clones, some missing. Among more than 100,000 clones, about 93% were seen once, and the ten largest hold approximately 0.15%. The material was CD4+ or CD8+ T cells sorted from blood, obtained in a trial of the OX40 agonist ivuxolimab. Receptors were obtained from an adult with an advanced solid tumor such as melanoma, head and neck, liver or kidney cancer.

The V gene is TRBV9, the J gene TRBJ2-3; D perhaps matches TRBD1 (6 bases). Germline CDR1 SGDLS, CDR2 YYNGEE. The V end lost 2 bases, the J end lost 8 bases, and 12 bases lay between the germline ends. This CDR3 comprises 13 residues. CDR3 nucleotide sequence: TGTGCCAGCAGCGTGGATCAGGGGTTTACGCAGTATTTT. Protein sequence: CASSVDQGFTQYF.

This clone was observed a single time. This chain uses TRBV5-4 with TRBJ2-5; maybe TRBD1 (5 bases). Trimming left V 3 bases short and J 2 bases short, with 14 bases between. This CDR3 has 15 amino acids. Germline values: CDR1 SGHNT, CDR2 YYREEE (reference sequence). The CDR3 DNA sequence: TGTGCCAGCAGCTGGGGCGCCCTCGGGCAAGAGACCCAGTACTTC. It codes for CASSWGALGQETQYF.

This clone was counted a few times. CDR3 amino acids: CASSELFPGQGIRPQHF. CDR3 nucleotides: TGTGCCAGCAGCGAGCTATTTCCGGGACAGGGGATTAGGCCCCAGCATTTT. This chain joins TRBV21-1 and TRBJ1-5; TRBD1, the table's D call, was not compared with the DNA. TRBV21-1 constitutes a pseudogene. The CDR3 runs 17 residues.

The V and J genes are TRBV10-3 and TRBJ2-4; D could derive from TRBD1 or TRBD2 (7 bases each). Trimming removed 5 bases at V and 5 bases at J, with 16 bases between. Germline V CDR1 and CDR2: ENHRY, SYGVKD. This CDR3 spans 15 amino acids. The CDR3 sequence is CAISRSQGGENIQYF. As DNA, the CDR3 is TGTGCCATCAGTCGTAGTCAGGGGGGGGAAAACATTCAGTACTTC.

The CDR3 loop reads CASSLDPGGGYNEQFF. The CDR3 nucleotides are TGCGCCAGCAGCTTGGACCCGGGGGGAGGGTACAATGAGCAGTTCTTC. The V gene is TRBV5-1, the J gene TRBJ2-1, with TRBD2 matching over 7 bases. CDR1 is SGHRS and CDR2 is YFSETQ in the germline V gene. The V segment lost 0 bases and the J segment 4 bases; nucleotides outside the gene matches: 7. The CDR3 has 16 residues.

V usage is TRBV7-2 and J usage is TRBJ2-1, with TRBD1 as a possible D gene (6 bases). Between the trimmed V and J ends, which lost 2 bases and 2 bases, there was a span of 10 bases. Germline V gene lookup returns CDR1 SGHTA and CDR2 FQGNSA. This CDR3 has 15 residues. CDR3 DNA: TGTGCCAGCAGCTTACAGACAGGCGCCTACAATGAGCAGTTCTTC. Its protein product is CASSLQTGAYNEQFF.

V usage is TRBV6-4 and J usage is TRBJ2-1, with 10 positions matching TRBD2. The length of the CDR3 is 17 residues. The ends lost 0 bases at V and 2 bases at J; junction bases unmatched: 4. Per germline, CDR1 MRHNA and CDR2 SNTAGT. DNA for the CDR3: TGTGCCAGCAGTGACTCGGCTAGCGGGAGTCCCTACAATGAGCAGTTCTTC. Translated, it gives CASSDSASGSPYNEQFF.

In this sample, this clone turned up once. The CDR3 region has the DNA TGCGCCAGCAGCTTTTCACTAGGGGTGTCCTACAATGAGCAGTTCTTC. Protein: CASSFSLGVSYNEQFF. The J gene is TRBJ2-1, the V gene TRBV5-1, with D tentatively TRBD1 or TRBD2 (5 bases each). Trimming removed 2 bases from V and 1 base from J, with 13 bases in between. This CDR3 is 16 amino acids long. The germline gives CDR1 SGHRS, CDR2 YFSETQ. Combining the CDR3 with reference TRBV5-1 and TRBJ2-1 gives the whole variable domain KAGVTQTPRYLIKTRGQQVTLSCSPISGHRSVSWYQQTPGQGLQFLFEYFSETQRNKGNFPGRFSGRQFSNSRSEMNVSTLELGDSALYLCASSFSLGVSYNEQFFGPGTRLTVL.

The chain couples TRBV2 to TRBJ2-7; D may be TRBD1 (6 bases). The CDR3 runs to 13 residues. Trimming cost V 6 bases and J 0 bases, with 9 bases left between them. Germline loops: CDR1 SNHLY, CDR2 FYNNEI. CDR3 sequence reads: CASRQDSSYEQYF. In nucleotides, the CDR3 is TGTGCCAGCAGACAGGACAGCTCCTACGAGCAGTACTTC.

This sequence joins TRBV5-4 and TRBJ2-6, with TRBD1 identical over 12 bases. Per germline, CDR1 SGHNT and CDR2 YYREEE (reference sequence). Losses at the gene ends were 3 bases for V and 2 bases for J; bases not matched to a gene: 6. There are 18 residues in the CDR3. DNA of the CDR3: TGTGCCAGCAGCTGGAGGGGACAGGGGGCAACTGGGGCCAACGTCCTGACTTTC. Translating gives CASSWRGQGATGANVLTF.

This chain links TRBV6-6 with TRBJ2-7; 10 nucleotides line up with TRBD1. Looked up from germline, CDR1 is MNHNY and CDR2 is SVGAGI (reference sequence). J was trimmed by 1 base and V by 6 bases; bases with no gene match: 6. The CDR3 is made up of 15 amino acids. The CDR3 sequence: CASSHKGQGSYEQYF. DNA for the CDR3: TGTGCCAGCAGCCACAAGGGACAGGGGTCCTACGAGCAGTACTTC.

This clone was recorded only once. The chain carries TRBV18 and TRBJ2-5; D perhaps matches TRBD2 (6 bases). In germline, CDR1 is KGHSH, CDR2 LQKENI. V lost 3 bases to trimming and J lost 3 bases, with 14 bases between them. The CDR3 totals 15 residues. CDR3 in amino acids: CASSPTGTAKETQYF. CDR3 DNA sequence: TGTGCCAGCTCACCCACCGGGACTGCAAAAGAGACCCAGTACTTC.

The rearrangement joins TRBV5-5 to TRBJ2-2; D might be TRBD1 (5 bases). V was cut by 3 bases and J by 6 bases, with 12 bases left in between. This CDR3 comprises 14 residues. Germline CDR1 SGHKS, CDR2 YYEKEE (reference sequence). The CDR3 DNA reads as TGTGCCAGCAGCTCAGGGTGGTCGGCCGGGGAGCTGTTTTTT. This sequence encodes CASSSGWSAGELFF.

The J gene is TRBJ2-2, the V gene TRBV6-5, with 7 bases that match TRBD2. J lost 5 bases, V lost 9 bases, and 9 bases had no gene match. The germline V gene has CDR1 MNHEY and CDR2 SVGAGI. This CDR3 spans 14 amino acids. CDR3 coding DNA: TGTGCCAGTGCCCCCGGGACTATAACCGGGGAGCTGTTTTTT. Translating gives CASAPGTITGELFF.

The chain joins TRBV5-5 to TRBJ2-3; D uncertain. Trimming removed 1 base at V and 1 base at J, with 7 bases between. The CDR3 has 14 residues. CDR1 is SGHKS and CDR2 is YYEKEE in the germline V gene (reference sequence). Here the CDR3 reads CASSLQIGTDTQYF. In DNA form, the CDR3 reads TGTGCCAGCAGCTTGCAGATTGGCACAGATACGCAGTATTTT.

The chain employs TRBV4-2 and TRBJ2-5, with TRBD2 identical over 14 bases. V gave up 1 base and J gave up 3 bases; unmatched junction bases: 4. The CDR3 has 17 amino acids. Germline loops: CDR1 LGHNA, CDR2 YNFKEQ. DNA for the CDR3: TGTGCCAGCAGCCAAGTATTGACTAGCGGGGGGGAAGAGACCCAGTACTTC. Translating it yields CASSQVLTSGGEETQYF.

V is TRBV7-9 and J is TRBJ2-5; no clear D. The CDR3 contains 15 residues. CDR1 is SEHNR, CDR2 FQNEAQ, per germline (reference sequence). V was shortened by 5 bases and J by 3 bases, with 16 bases between the two germline ends. The DNA for the CDR3 is TGTGCCAGCAGCAACTGGGGTCAAAGGGAAGAGACCCAGTACTTC. This sequence encodes CASSNWGQREETQYF.

J is TRBJ2-3 and V is TRBV5-1; 8 nucleotides align to TRBD1. The CDR3 runs 18 residues. CDR1 SGHRS and CDR2 YFSETQ come from the germline V gene. J lost 4 bases, V lost 9 bases, and 22 bases had no gene match. Here the CDR3 DNA reads TGCGCCACCACATGGGGGGCCGGGACAGGTTCAAGCGCAGATACGCAGTATTTT. It is translated as CATTWGAGTGSSADTQYF. Complete variable domain (other parts from reference TRBV5-1 and TRBJ2-3): KAGVTQTPRYLIKTRGQQVTLSCSPISGHRSVSWYQQTPGQGLQFLFEYFSETQRNKGNFPGRFSGRQFSNSRSEMNVSTLELGDSALYLCATTWGAGTGSSADTQYFGPGTRLTVL.

The V call is TRBV4-2, the J call TRBJ1-6; D ambiguous. V gave up 0 bases and J gave up 7 bases, with 13 bases separating them. Germline lookup yields CDR1 LGHNA and CDR2 YNFKEQ. The CDR3 runs 16 residues. The CDR3 is CASSQDSSGGNSPLHF. Written as DNA, the CDR3 is TGTGCCAGCAGCCAAGATTCATCTGGAGGAAATTCACCCCTCCACTTT.

The V gene is TRBV9, the J gene TRBJ2-3; tentative D call: TRBD1 (6 bases). Germline V gene lookup returns CDR1 SGDLS and CDR2 YYNGEE. The V and J ends lost 4 bases and 2 bases respectively, with 17 bases between them. CDR3 length: 16 amino acids. The CDR3 region is CASSLNRESPTDTQYF. The DNA for the CDR3 is TGTGCCAGCAGCCTGAACAGGGAGTCCCCCACAGATACGCAGTATTTT.

This clone has only one observation. This chain joins TRBV10-2 and TRBJ2-2; no reliable D call. There are 16 residues in the CDR3. CDR1 is WSHSY and CDR2 is SAAADI in the germline V gene. Between the trimmed V and J ends, which lost 0 bases and 6 bases, there was a span of 14 bases. The CDR3 nucleotides read TGCGCCAGCAGTGAGTCGATTGGTCCTTCTTCCGGGGAGCTGTTTTTT. It codes for CASSESIGPSSGELFF.

This clone showed up just once. V usage is TRBV19 and J usage is TRBJ2-1; D is perhaps TRBD2 (6 bases). V shed 7 bases and J shed 7 bases, with 23 bases lying between them. The CDR3 length is 16 residues. Germline V CDR1 and CDR2: LNHDA, SQIVND (reference sequence). Written as DNA, the CDR3 is TGTGCCAGTACCGGAACATCGGGGGAATCCTGGAATGAGCAGTTCTTC. Translating gives CASTGTSGESWNEQFF.

This rearrangement joins TRBV2 to TRBJ2-5, with D possibly being TRBD1 (6 bases). The CDR3 runs 14 residues. Germline CDR1 and CDR2: SNHLY and FYNNEI. Between the trimmed V and J ends, which lost 1 base and 2 bases, there was a span of 8 bases. CDR3 sequence reads: CASSEVRGQETQYF. The CDR3 coding sequence is TGTGCCAGCAGTGAAGTTAGGGGGCAAGAGACCCAGTACTTC. The entire variable domain, with the rest obtained from reference TRBV2 and TRBJ2-5, is as follows: EPEVTQTPSHQVTQMGQEVILRCVPISNHLYFYWYRQILGQKVEFLVSFYNNEISEKSEIFDDQFSVERPDGSNFTLKIRSTKLEDSAMYFCASSEVRGQETQYFGPGTRLLVL.

CDR3 amino acids: CASSSAGTGGTNEQFF. Here the CDR3 DNA reads TGTGCCAGCAGTTCCGCCGGGACAGGGGGCACGAATGAGCAGTTCTTC. V is TRBV28 and J is TRBJ2-1; TRBD1 aligns across 12 bases. This CDR3 comprises 16 residues. V lost 4 bases, J lost 7 bases, and 8 bases stayed unmatched. CDR1 is MDHEN and CDR2 is SYDVKM in the germline V gene.

The sample holds one count of this clone. The chain has TRBV28 and TRBJ2-1; 11 bases are a match to TRBD2. The germline CDR1 and CDR2 sequences are MDHEN and SYDVKM. The length of the CDR3 is 14 residues. The V and J ends lost 9 bases and 1 base, in that order; junction bases with no gene match: 2. CDR3 in amino acids: CASTSGGSYNEQFF. The CDR3 DNA reads TGTGCCAGTACTAGCGGGGGTTCCTACAATGAGCAGTTCTTC.